This passage covers 18 T cell receptor beta chains from one sample sequenced in a study of blood T cell repertoires in COVID-19. Clones were read by immunoSEQ multiplex PCR, and TCRdb kept only the in-frame ones, dropping some. The sample includes tens of thousands of clones, approximately 85% of them seen just once. Specimen: peripheral blood. These receptors came from a man between 65 and 80 years old with acute or convalescent COVID-19.

CDR3 nucleotides: TGTGCCAGCAGCCCCGGGGAACGGCTAGCAACAGATACGCAGTATTTT. Its translation: CASSPGERLATDTQYF. The chain combines TRBV3-1 (or the pseudogene TRBV3-2) with TRBJ2-3, with a possible D match to TRBD2 (5 bases). Germline V gives CDR1 LGHDT, CDR2 YNNKEL (reference sequence). Deletions cut 4 bases from V and 3 bases from J, with 17 bases between. The length of the CDR3 is 16 residues.

This chain links TRBV6-2 or TRBV6-3 with TRBJ2-7, with D perhaps TRBD1 (6 bases). Germline V CDR1 and CDR2: MNHEY, SVGEGT. V was cut by 5 bases and J by 0 bases, with 11 bases left in between. The length of the CDR3 is 14 residues. The CDR3 loop reads CASSLRDNSYEQYF. In DNA form, the CDR3 reads TGTGCCAGCAGTCTCCGGGACAACTCCTACGAGCAGTACTTC.

The chain carries TRBV4-1 and TRBJ2-3; 8 bases agree with TRBD1. The CDR3 loop spans 16 amino acids. V lost 4 bases to trimming and J lost 1 base; unmatched junction nucleotides: 7. CDR1 is MGHRA and CDR2 is YSYEKL in the germline V gene. Here the CDR3 reads CASSPRWGQGTDTQYF. The CDR3 nucleotides read TGCGCCAGCAGCCCCCGGTGGGGACAGGGCACAGATACGCAGTATTTT.

The chain employs TRBV11-2 and TRBJ1-1; TRBD1 agrees at 7 bases. V was clipped by 5 bases and J by 0 bases; unmatched bases: 9. The CDR3 totals 16 residues. Per the germline V gene, CDR1 is SGHAT and CDR2 is FQNNGV. CDR3 bases: TGTGCCAGCAGCCACAGGGGTTCCTTCTTGAACACTGAAGCTTTCTTT. It encodes CASSHRGSFLNTEAFF.

This sequence joins TRBV12-3 or TRBV12-4 and TRBJ1-1, with D maybe TRBD1 (5 bases). The CDR3 covers 13 residues. Trimming took off 6 bases at V and 0 bases at J, with 8 bases between the two ends. For the CDR3, the DNA is TGTGCCAGCAGACGGGACTTGAACACTGAAGCTTTCTTT. As protein: CASRRDLNTEAFF.

The V gene is TRBV7-3, the J gene TRBJ1-2; D not resolved. V shed 5 bases and J shed 8 bases, with 18 bases lying between them. This CDR3 is built from 14 residues. CDR1 is SGHTA and CDR2 is FQGTGA in the germline V gene. The CDR3 reads CASSPRSGLRGYTF. CDR3 coding DNA: TGTGCCAGCAGCCCAAGGTCAGGCCTCAGAGGCTACACCTTC. The variable domain in full, completed from reference TRBV7-3 and TRBJ1-2, reads GAGVSQTPSNKVTEKGKYVELRCDPISGHTALYWYRQSLGQGPEFLIYFQGTGAADDSGLPNDRFFAVRPEGSVSTLKIQRTERGDSAVYLCASSPRSGLRGYTFGSGTRLTVV.

The chain carries TRBV5-1 and TRBJ2-3; D is possibly TRBD1 (6 bases). CDR1 is SGHRS, CDR2 YFSETQ, per germline. V lost 2 bases and J 2 bases, leaving 12 bases between the germline ends. This CDR3 has 15 amino acids. CDR3 in amino acids: CASSLGQSVTDTQYF. The CDR3 DNA is TGCGCCAGCAGCTTAGGACAGTCCGTCACAGATACGCAGTATTTT.

The chain uses TRBV14 and TRBJ2-7; tentatively, D is TRBD1 (6 bases). From germline, CDR1 is SGHDN and CDR2 FVKESK. The length of the CDR3 is 12 residues. Trimming pared 4 bases from V and 7 bases from J, leaving 11 bases between. The CDR3 reads CASSPDSWEQYF. As DNA, the CDR3 is TGTGCCAGCAGCCCGGACAGCTGGGAGCAGTACTTC.

This clone was observed once. The chain carries TRBV5-1 and TRBJ2-1; possibly TRBD1 for D (5 bases). The germline gives CDR1 SGHRS, CDR2 YFSETQ. V was shortened by 4 bases and J by 6 bases, with 20 bases between the two germline ends. CDR3 length: 16 residues. CDR3 sequence (DNA): TGCGCCAGCAGCCCACTCACCGTTCAGGGCAGCAATGAGCAGTTCTTC. Its protein is CASSPLTVQGSNEQFF.

V usage is TRBV7-6 and J usage is TRBJ2-7, with a weak D call TRBD1 (5 bases). Trimming took 5 bases from V and 0 from J, leaving 8 bases between them. CDR3 length: 13 residues. The germline V gene has CDR1 SGHVS and CDR2 FNYEAQ. As DNA, the CDR3 is TGTGCCAGCAGCCTTGACAGCTCCTACGAGCAGTACTTC. Amino acid sequence: CASSLDSSYEQYF.

A few counts support this clone. The chain carries TRBV5-1 and TRBJ1-2; TRBD1 aligns across 12 bases. V dropped 4 bases and J dropped 5; count of bases not matched to a gene: 9. CDR3 length: 16 residues. Germline V lookup: CDR1 SGHRS, CDR2 YFSETQ. Written as DNA, the CDR3 is TGCGCCAGCAGCATAAACCGGGACAGGGGGCTTTATGGCTACACCTTC. This gives the protein CASSINRDRGLYGYTF. Full variable domain (outside the CDR3, taken from reference TRBV5-1 and TRBJ1-2): KAGVTQTPRYLIKTRGQQVTLSCSPISGHRSVSWYQQTPGQGLQFLFEYFSETQRNKGNFPGRFSGRQFSNSRSEMNVSTLELGDSALYLCASSINRDRGLYGYTFGSGTRLTVV.

CDR3 region: CASSLGLAGVSTDTQYF. The CDR3 nucleotides read TGTGCCAGCAGTCTGGGACTAGCGGGAGTAAGCACAGATACGCAGTATTTT. The J gene is TRBJ2-3, the V gene TRBV28, with TRBD2 identical over 14 bases. Germline assignment: CDR1 MDHEN and CDR2 SYDVKM. Losses at the gene ends were 5 bases for V and 0 bases for J; bases not matched to a gene: 4. The CDR3 runs to 17 residues.

The chain recombines TRBV5-1 with TRBJ1-3, with D perhaps matching TRBD1 (6 bases). The CDR3 contains 15 residues. Trimming stripped 2 bases from V and 0 bases from J, with 9 bases between. Looked up from germline, CDR1 is SGHRS and CDR2 is YFSETQ. The CDR3 protein is CASSLGGFSGNTIYF. The CDR3 nucleotides read TGCGCCAGCAGCTTAGGGGGTTTCTCTGGAAACACCATATATTTT. Together with reference TRBV5-1 and TRBJ1-3, the CDR3 gives the full variable domain: KAGVTQTPRYLIKTRGQQVTLSCSPISGHRSVSWYQQTPGQGLQFLFEYFSETQRNKGNFPGRFSGRQFSNSRSEMNVSTLELGDSALYLCASSLGGFSGNTIYFGEGSWLTVV.

J is TRBJ2-3 and V is TRBV5-1; TRBD2 matches 9 bases. Germline CDR1 and CDR2: SGHRS and YFSETQ. This CDR3 region has 16 residues. Losses at the gene ends were 1 base for V and 2 bases for J; bases not matched to a gene: 5. The CDR3 loop is CASSLLRGGATDTQYF. CDR3 sequence (DNA): TGCGCCAGCAGCTTGTTGCGGGGGGGGGCCACAGATACGCAGTATTTT.

The rearrangement links TRBV7-3 to TRBJ2-7, with 9 positions matching TRBD1. This CDR3 has 15 residues. The V and J ends lost 8 bases and 3 bases, in that order; junction bases with no gene match: 11. CDR1 is SGHTA and CDR2 is FQGTGA in the germline V gene. The CDR3 reads CASGQGLGSGYEQYF. In DNA, the CDR3 is TGTGCCAGCGGACAGGGGCTTGGTTCCGGCTACGAGCAGTACTTC. The full variable domain, rest sourced from reference TRBV7-3 and TRBJ2-7, is GAGVSQTPSNKVTEKGKYVELRCDPISGHTALYWYRQSLGQGPEFLIYFQGTGAADDSGLPNDRFFAVRPEGSVSTLKIQRTERGDSAVYLCASGQGLGSGYEQYFGPGTRLTVT.

The CDR3 sequence is CASSAGGGNEQYF. DNA of the CDR3: TGTGCCAGCAGCGCTGGAGGGGGCAACGAGCAGTACTTC. The V and J genes are TRBV14 and TRBJ2-7, with D tentatively TRBD1 (7 bases). Germline V CDR1 and CDR2: SGHDN, FVKESK. The V gene lost 5 bases and the J gene lost 5 bases, with 13 bases spanning the gap. This CDR3 spans 13 amino acids.

The chain has TRBV24-1 and TRBJ2-1; tentative D call: TRBD2 (6 bases). CDR1 and CDR2 from the germline V gene are KGHDR and SFDVKD. V was cut by 2 bases and J by 2 bases, with 12 bases left in between. This CDR3 has 16 amino acids. This chain's CDR3 is CATSDSSAMTYNEQFF. CDR3 coding DNA: TGTGCCACCAGTGATTCTAGCGCCATGACCTACAATGAGCAGTTCTTC.

This chain links TRBV19 with TRBJ2-2; TRBD2 aligns across 12 bases. CDR1 is LNHDA, CDR2 SQIVND, per germline (reference sequence). The CDR3 is made up of 16 amino acids. The ends lost 5 bases at V and 6 bases at J; junction bases unmatched: 7. The DNA for the CDR3 is TGTGCCAGTAGTCCCCGGACTAGCGGGAAGGCCGGGGAGCTGTTTTTT. It encodes CASSPRTSGKAGELFF.